This T cell receptor beta chain was captured by sequencing in a study of blood T cell repertoires in COVID-19. This CDR3 spans 14 amino acids. With V trimmed by 8 bases and J by 4 bases, 8 bases remained unmatched. The V gene's germline CDR1 is MNHEY and CDR2 SVGAGI. Authors' processing steps: Using reference gene primer amplification, nucleated cell counts were estimated. TCRdb's table, derived via immunoSEQ multiplex PCR, lists solely in-frame clones and lacks some. That table furnishes V, J and clone size, whereas the DNA furnished D and trimming. The sample records roughly 290,000 clones, approximately 83% being singletons. Two negative PCRs, clearance, or symptom resolution were required of recovered Cohort 3 donors.

The chain has TRBV6-5 and TRBJ2-1; 7 bases map to TRBD1. The receptor comes from a man aged 30 to 45 who had recovered from COVID-19. The sequenced material came from PBMCs or T cells enriched from blood (not recorded which). The CDR3 here is CASEDRARYNEQFF. The CDR3 DNA sequence: TGTGCCAGCGAAGACAGGGCGAGGTACAATGAGCAGTTCTTC.